Reported below is one TCR beta chain. Its cognate antigen has yet to be identified. No base quality values were provided; no much bigger clone lies one nucleotide off. The cohort comprised 710 or so healthy bone marrow donors. All cohort members were sampled while nominally healthy, although unrecorded immune exposures were likely present. The donor was CMV seronegative and was included in the group of 352 seronegative cohort members. A peripheral blood sample was collected from each donor, and TCR beta sequencing was performed on peripheral blood mononuclear cells. Genomic DNA extraction from the blood cell samples was performed with the Qiagen DNeasy Blood Extraction Kit. V is reduced by 9 bases and J by 0 bases, leaving a spacing of 12 bases between them. CDR1 and CDR2, looked up from the germline V gene (reference sequence), are LNHDA and SQIVND. From the cysteine through the phenylalanine, the CDR3 covers 14 amino acids. The DNA shown is the 42-base CDR3, in frame from base 1.

Libraries were built with the immunoSEQ multiplex PCR assay. For the multiplex PCR, a mixture combining 60 forward primers for TCR Vbeta segments and 13 reverse primers for TCR Jbeta segments was used. Amplification of the CDR3 region of rearranged TCR beta genes was performed with a multiplex PCR assay on genomic DNA. The Illumina HiSeq System was used to sequence the amplified TCR beta libraries as 87-base-pair reads. As for the authors' bioinformatics: Across the roughly 700 repertoires, a later analysis counted around 80 million unique TCR beta chains, roughly 11 million of which were shared by at least two donors. A nearest-neighbor algorithm error-corrected the raw reads and collapsed the reads into unique sequences, merging closely related sequences to remove PCR and sequencing errors. V, D and J gene segments were assigned by aligning CDR3 sequences to IMGT reference sequences. For a sequence to be retained, a match of at least six nucleotides to both a V gene segment and a J gene segment was required. A rearrangement was called productive if the CDR3 had no stop codons and remained in frame with V and J, and every other rearrangement was called non-productive. CDR3 was defined by IMGT convention, running from the second conserved V-encoded cysteine to the conserved J-encoded phenylalanine. Sequences without an unambiguous match to a single V gene segment were excluded from the earlier analysis of over 500 of the donors. In an earlier analysis of a few hundred of the donors, a V segment was called functional when productive rearrangements were above 56.7%, and segregating when the standard deviation between donors exceeded 5%. To diagnose cytomegalovirus status from the catalog of TCR beta chain sequences, a statistical classification framework was built. In a later analysis, TCR nucleotide sequences were compared against IMGT/GENE-DB human TR gene sequences so that V and J genes could be assigned. The TCRdist pipeline was used in a later analysis to assign CDR3 sequences and most-parsimonious VDJ recombination scenarios. In a later analysis, every TCR beta chain was defined by the combination of its CDR3 amino acid sequence and its V-gene family, and reads without a unique V-gene family were dropped. In a later analysis, around 600 highly shared, low-generation-probability nucleotide sequences were removed to address suspected cross-contamination and a sequencing artifact. A later analysis calculated a clonal expansion index for each public chain from normalized within-repertoire ranks of inferred template counts. In a later analysis, generation probabilities were computed using a VDJ recombination model fitted to out-of-frame rearrangements, and the results were checked against IGoR. In a later analysis, hypergeometric tests were used to score TCR-TCR, TCR-HLA and TCR-CMV co-occurrence, with a repertoire-size bias correction applied to TCR pairs. In a later analysis, false discovery rates were estimated by permuting HLA or CMV assignments 20 times. A later analysis grouped co-occurring TCRs with DBSCAN, adding TCRdist sequence similarity when clustering within HLA-allele-positive subsets. Co-occurrence clustering excluded repertoires with fewer than 30,000 or more than 120,000 public chains, plus five with anomalous nucleotide sharing. In its TCRdb copy, this immuneACCESS table keeps in-frame sequences only and misses some clones. Where compared with another copy, unresolved V genes explain less than half of these, and the others have no known cause. V and J calls and clone size are copied from that table; D and trimming were computed from the DNA. The sample table records more than 90,000 clones; roughly three quarters of these occur just once. The top ten clones comprise roughly 7.7% of the sample.

This sample is drawn from a study of cytomegalovirus exposure and HLA in healthy donors (TCRdb year 2017). For the wider study: In an earlier analysis of about 560 of the donors, around 300 Gb of sequence data and some 120 million unique TCR beta sequences from about 190 million T cells were reported. HLA typing included class I and class II loci at four-digit resolution. An earlier analysis of 450 to 750 of the donors used high-throughput TCR beta sequencing to judge whether each TCR beta V gene segment behaved as functional or pseudogenic. To predict cytomegalovirus infection status, the study combined high-throughput TCR immunosequencing, statistical association of individual TCRs with disease status, and machine learning. Among around 400 genotyped donors of the cohort, an average of approximately 240,000 unique TCR beta nucleotide sequences were sequenced per donor, roughly 18% of them non-productive. Roughly five DR-DQ haplotypes were handled as single units for association and clustering, since linkage in the cohort was strong. The number of typed donors differed by locus: about 629-630 for A, B, C, DRB1 and DQB1; some 500 for DQA1; approximately 600 for DPA1; and around 490 for DPB1. Donor age, sex, ethnicity and CMV serostatus were compiled together with the repertoire data. A separate validation cohort of 100 to 150 different subjects was used in addition to the approximately 670-subject first cohort. All discovery cohort repertoires had been generated using a single sequencing platform. Genome-wide SNP genotypes for about 55% of the 666 donors were used in a later genetic analysis, which treated that subset as a discovery cohort. Roughly 310 gigabases of sequencing data and tens of millions of unique TCR sequences were included in an early release covering over 600 HLA-typed donors. To study patterns of TCR occurrence, a later analysis re-analyzed previously published TCR beta repertoires from around 700 donors and added high-resolution HLA genotyping. Rather than drawing on any new phenotypic data, the later analysis identified candidate immune exposures from TCR beta sequences and the way those sequences occurred across donors. The study profiled the T cell repertoires of under 700 subjects by immunosequencing and related them to cytomegalovirus serostatus. The study aimed to test whether cataloging public T cell receptors could reveal signatures of past pathogen exposure. Among the roughly 400 genotyped donors, around 81% belonged to the genetic ancestry cluster associated with self-reported Caucasian donors.

Paper-wide results and their limitations: According to a later analysis, TCR association rates differed among HLA loci, with DRB1 alleles showing the most associated TCRs and HLA-C alleles showing the fewest. At a false discovery rate of 0.05, a later analysis linked around 15,000 TCR beta sequences to specific HLA alleles. Across donors, most TCR sequences were observed very rarely, whereas some public TCRs were present in many individuals. In a later analysis, several top co-occurrence clusters were reported to appear linked to parvovirus B19, influenza, CMV and Epstein-Barr virus. A cluster of highly shared sequence variants was judged likely to represent a technical artifact of the sequencing pipeline. When HLA alleles, especially DR and DQ, strongly co-occurred, TCR associations were difficult to assign to individual alleles. A few of the identified cytomegalovirus-associated TCR beta chains were confirmed in vitro to be specific for cytomegalovirus antigens. A further reported finding was that TCR beta sequences accurately predicted the HLA-A and HLA-B alleles for most subjects in the first cohort. Only TCR beta chains were sequenced in this cohort, and the absence of alpha or paired-chain data limited detectable features. Immune exposure information for the cohort was limited to CMV serostatus. HLA typing was unavailable for some donors at each locus, so association tests used only the typed subset. The 87-base-pair reads could not distinguish some IMGT-functional V segments, including TRBV6-2 and TRBV6-3, so those segments were excluded. Compared with the approximately 600-donor mean, donors in an Asian-associated ancestry cluster had fewer N-insertions in productive TCRs, according to a later genetic analysis. Most CMV-associated TCR beta chains appeared to be HLA-restricted in a later analysis, and the HLA associations seemed to be driven largely by CMV exposure. The authors suggested that the approach could potentially be extended to other disease states and immunological phenotypes. The study gave a list of 150 to 200 TCR beta chains associated with cytomegalovirus. Roughly uniform sequencing depth across donors was assumed in presence/absence analyses, although this assumption may not hold. In both the original and validation cohorts, the classifier was reported to diagnose cytomegalovirus status with high specificity and sensitivity. In a later genetic analysis, a missense DCLRE1C variant was associated with V-gene and J-gene trimming of TCR beta chains, and the association was replicated in an independent cohort. Linkage disequilibrium might explain the correlated functional status among segregating V segments, but an unknown experimental factor could not be ruled out. In a later analysis, HLA-associated TCR beta chains showed more clonal expansion and lower generation probabilities than non-associated chains that were equally common. Broadly in line with IMGT annotations, most TCR beta V segments showed up in productive rearrangements about 90% or about 30% of the time in an earlier analysis of several hundred of the donors. Because counts were too low, around 17 rarely observed V segments, including chromosome 9 orphons, were left out of the earlier analysis of a few hundred of the donors.

The V gene is TRBV19 and the J gene is TRBJ2-1, with TRBD2 perhaps the D gene, on 6 matching bases. The TCR sequence derives from a female donor in good health and CMV-seronegative. The sequenced sample consisted of PBMCs. CDR3 region: CASRRGDSYNEQFF. Here is the DNA: TGTGCCAGCCGACGCGGGGACTCCTACAATGAGCAGTTCTTC.